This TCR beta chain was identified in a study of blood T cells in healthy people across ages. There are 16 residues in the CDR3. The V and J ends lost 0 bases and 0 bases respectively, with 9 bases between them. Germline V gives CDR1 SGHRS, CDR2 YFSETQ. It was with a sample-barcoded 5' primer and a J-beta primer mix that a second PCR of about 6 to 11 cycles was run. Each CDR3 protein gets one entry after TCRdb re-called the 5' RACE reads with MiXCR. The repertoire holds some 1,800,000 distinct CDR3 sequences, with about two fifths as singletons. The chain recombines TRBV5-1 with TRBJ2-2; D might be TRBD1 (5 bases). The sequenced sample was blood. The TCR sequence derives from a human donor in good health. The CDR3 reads CASSLGQLANTGELFF. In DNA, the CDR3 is TGCGCCAGCAGCTTGGGACAGTTAGCGAACACCGGGGAGCTGTTTTTT.